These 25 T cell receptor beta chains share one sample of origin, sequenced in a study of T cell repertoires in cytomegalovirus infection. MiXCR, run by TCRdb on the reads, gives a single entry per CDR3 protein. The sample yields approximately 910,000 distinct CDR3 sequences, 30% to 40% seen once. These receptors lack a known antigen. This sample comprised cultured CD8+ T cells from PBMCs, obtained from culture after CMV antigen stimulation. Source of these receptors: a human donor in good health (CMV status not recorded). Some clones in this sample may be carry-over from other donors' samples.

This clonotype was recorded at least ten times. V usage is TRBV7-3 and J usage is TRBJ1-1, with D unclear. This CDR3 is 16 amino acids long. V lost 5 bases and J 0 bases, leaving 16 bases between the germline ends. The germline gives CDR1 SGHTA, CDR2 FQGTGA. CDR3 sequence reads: CASSPYLGQMNTEAFF. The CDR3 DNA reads TGTGCCAGCAGCCCCTACCTCGGGCAAATGAACACTGAAGCTTTCTTT.

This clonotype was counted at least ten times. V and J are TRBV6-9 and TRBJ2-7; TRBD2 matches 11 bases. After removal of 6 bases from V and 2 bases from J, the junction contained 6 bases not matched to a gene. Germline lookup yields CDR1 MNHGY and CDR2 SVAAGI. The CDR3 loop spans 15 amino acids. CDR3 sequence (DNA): TGTGCCAGCAGAGAGGGGACTAGCGGTCCCTACGAGCAGTACGTC. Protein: CASREGTSGPYEQYV.

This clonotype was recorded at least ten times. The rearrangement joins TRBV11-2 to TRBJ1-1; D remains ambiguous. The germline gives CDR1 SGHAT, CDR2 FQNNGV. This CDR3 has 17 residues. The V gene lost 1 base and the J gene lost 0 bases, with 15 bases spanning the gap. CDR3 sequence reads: CASSLGNSLRMNTEAFF. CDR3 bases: TGTGCCAGCAGCTTAGGGAACAGCCTCAGGATGAACACTGAAGCTTTCTTT.

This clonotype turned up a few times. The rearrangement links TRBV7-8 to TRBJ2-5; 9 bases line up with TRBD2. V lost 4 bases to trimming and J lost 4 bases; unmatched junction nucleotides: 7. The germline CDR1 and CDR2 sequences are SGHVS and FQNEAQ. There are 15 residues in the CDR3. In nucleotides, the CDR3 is TGTGCCAGCAGCTCGTATAGCGGGGGCGGAGAGACCCAGTACTTC. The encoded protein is CASSSYSGGGETQYF.

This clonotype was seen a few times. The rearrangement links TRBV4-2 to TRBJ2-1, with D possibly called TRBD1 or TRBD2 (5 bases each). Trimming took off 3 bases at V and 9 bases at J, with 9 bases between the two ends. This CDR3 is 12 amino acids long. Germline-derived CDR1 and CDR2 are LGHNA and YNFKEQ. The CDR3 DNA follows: TGTGCCAGCAGCCATGAGGGGAGTGAGCAGTTCTTC. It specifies CASSHEGSEQFF.

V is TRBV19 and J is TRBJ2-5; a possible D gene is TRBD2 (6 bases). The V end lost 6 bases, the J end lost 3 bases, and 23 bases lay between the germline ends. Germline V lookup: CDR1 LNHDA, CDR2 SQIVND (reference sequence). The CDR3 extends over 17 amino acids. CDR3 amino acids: CASSRGRGDGREETQYF. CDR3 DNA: TGTGCCAGTAGCCGAGGGCGGGGCGACGGTCGGGAAGAGACCCAGTACTTC.

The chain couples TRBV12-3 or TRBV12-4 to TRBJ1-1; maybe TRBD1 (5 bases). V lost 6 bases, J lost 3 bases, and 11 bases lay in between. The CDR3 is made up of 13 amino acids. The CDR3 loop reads CASRLGGDTEAFF. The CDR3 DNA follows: TGTGCCAGCAGGCTCGGGGGAGACACTGAAGCTTTCTTT.

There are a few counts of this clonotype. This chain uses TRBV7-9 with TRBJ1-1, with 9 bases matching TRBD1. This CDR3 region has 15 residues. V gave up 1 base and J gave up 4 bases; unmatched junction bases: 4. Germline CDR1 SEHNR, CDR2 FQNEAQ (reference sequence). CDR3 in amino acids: CASSLEGQGGTEAFF. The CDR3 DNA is TGTGCCAGCAGCTTAGAGGGACAGGGCGGCACTGAAGCTTTCTTT.

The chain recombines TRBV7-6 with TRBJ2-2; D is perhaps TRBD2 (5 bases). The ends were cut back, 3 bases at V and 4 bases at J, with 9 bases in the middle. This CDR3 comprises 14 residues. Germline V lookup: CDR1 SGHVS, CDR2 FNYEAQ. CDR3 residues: CASSFREGTGELFF. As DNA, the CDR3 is TGTGCCAGCAGCTTCCGGGAAGGCACCGGGGAGCTGTTTTTT. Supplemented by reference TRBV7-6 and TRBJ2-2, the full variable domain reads GAGVSQSPRYKVTKRGQDVALRCDPISGHVSLYWYRQALGQGPEFLTYFNYEAQQDKSGLPNDRFSAERPEGSISTLTIQRTEQRDSAMYRCASSFREGTGELFFGEGSRLTVL.

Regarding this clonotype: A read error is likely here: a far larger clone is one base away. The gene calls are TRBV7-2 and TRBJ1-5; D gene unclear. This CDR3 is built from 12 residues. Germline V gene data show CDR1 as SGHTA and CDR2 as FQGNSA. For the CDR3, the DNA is TGTGCCAGCAGCCTCGGCGTTCAGTCCCAGCATTTT. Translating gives CASSLGVQSQHF.

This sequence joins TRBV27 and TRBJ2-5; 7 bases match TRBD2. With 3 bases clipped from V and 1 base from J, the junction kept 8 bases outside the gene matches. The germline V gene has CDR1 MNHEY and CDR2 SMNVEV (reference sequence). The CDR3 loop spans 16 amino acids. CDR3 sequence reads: CASSFSSGDLQETQYF. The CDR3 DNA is TGTGCCAGCAGTTTCTCGAGCGGGGACCTCCAAGAGACCCAGTACTTC.

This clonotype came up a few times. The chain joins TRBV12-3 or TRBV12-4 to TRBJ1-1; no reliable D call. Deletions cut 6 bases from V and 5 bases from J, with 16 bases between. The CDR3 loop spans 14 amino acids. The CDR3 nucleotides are TGTGCCAGCAGCCCATGGGTTGACGGGACTGAAGCTTTCTTT. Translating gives CASSPWVDGTEAFF.

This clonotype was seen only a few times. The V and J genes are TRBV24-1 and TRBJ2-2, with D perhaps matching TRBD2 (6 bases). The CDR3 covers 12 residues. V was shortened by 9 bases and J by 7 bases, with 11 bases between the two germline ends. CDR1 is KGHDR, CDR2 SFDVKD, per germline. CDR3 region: CATRDFLGELFF. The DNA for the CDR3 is TGTGCCACCCGGGACTTCCTCGGGGAGCTGTTTTTT.

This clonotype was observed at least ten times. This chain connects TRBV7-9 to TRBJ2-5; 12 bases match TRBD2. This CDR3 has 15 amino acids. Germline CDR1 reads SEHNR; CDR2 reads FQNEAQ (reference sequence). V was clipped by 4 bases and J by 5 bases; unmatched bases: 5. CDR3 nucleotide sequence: TGTGCCAGCAGCTCCCTAGCGGGGGGGCGCGAGACCCAGTACTTC. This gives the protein CASSSLAGGRETQYF.

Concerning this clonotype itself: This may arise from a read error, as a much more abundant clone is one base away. CDR3 bases: TGTGCCAGCAGCCTGTGGAACTCCAATGAGCAGTTGTTC. This gives the protein CASSLWNSNEQLF. The chain combines TRBV7-2 with TRBJ2-1; unclear D gene. Germline CDR1 SGHTA, CDR2 FQGNSA. CDR3 length equals 13 residues.

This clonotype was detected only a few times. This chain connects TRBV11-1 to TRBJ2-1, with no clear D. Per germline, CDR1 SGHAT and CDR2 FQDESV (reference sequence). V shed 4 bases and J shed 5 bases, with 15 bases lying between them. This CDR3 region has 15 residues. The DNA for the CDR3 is TGTGCCAGCAGCTCAGACTTACTTGGGGACAATGAGCAGTTCTTC. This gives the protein CASSSDLLGDNEQFF.

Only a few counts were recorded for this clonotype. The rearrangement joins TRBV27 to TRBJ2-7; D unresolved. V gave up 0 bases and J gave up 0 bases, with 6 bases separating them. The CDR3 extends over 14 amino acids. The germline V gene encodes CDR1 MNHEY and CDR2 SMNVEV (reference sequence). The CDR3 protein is CASSLSESSYEQYV. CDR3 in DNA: TGTGCCAGCAGTTTATCGGAAAGCTCCTACGAGCAGTACGTC.

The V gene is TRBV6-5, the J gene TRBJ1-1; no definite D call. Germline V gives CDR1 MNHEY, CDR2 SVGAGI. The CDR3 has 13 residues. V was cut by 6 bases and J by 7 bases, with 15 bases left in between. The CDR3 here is CASSRSPEGEAFF. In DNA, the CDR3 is TGTGCCAGCAGCCGCTCGCCCGAGGGTGAAGCTTTCTTT.

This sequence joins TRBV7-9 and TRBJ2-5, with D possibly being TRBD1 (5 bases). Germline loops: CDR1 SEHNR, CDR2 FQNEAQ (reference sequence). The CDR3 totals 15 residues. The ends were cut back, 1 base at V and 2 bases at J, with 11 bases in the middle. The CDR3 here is CASSLGWQGQETQYF. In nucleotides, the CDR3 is TGTGCCAGCAGCTTAGGATGGCAGGGTCAAGAGACCCAGTACTTC.

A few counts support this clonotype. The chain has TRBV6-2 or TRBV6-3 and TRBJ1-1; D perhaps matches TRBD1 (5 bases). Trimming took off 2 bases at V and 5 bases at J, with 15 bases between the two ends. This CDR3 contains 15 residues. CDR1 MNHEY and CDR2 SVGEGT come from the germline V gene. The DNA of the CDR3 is TGTGCCAGCAGTTACCCGGGCTGGGGGAAAACTGAAGCTTTCTTT. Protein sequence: CASSYPGWGKTEAFF.

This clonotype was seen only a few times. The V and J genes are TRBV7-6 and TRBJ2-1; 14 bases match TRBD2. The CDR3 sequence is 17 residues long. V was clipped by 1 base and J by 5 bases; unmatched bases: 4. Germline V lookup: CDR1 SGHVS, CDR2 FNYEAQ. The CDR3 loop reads CASSLGGTSGGHNEQFF. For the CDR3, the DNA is TGTGCCAGCAGCTTAGGGGGGACTAGCGGGGGCCACAATGAGCAGTTCTTC.

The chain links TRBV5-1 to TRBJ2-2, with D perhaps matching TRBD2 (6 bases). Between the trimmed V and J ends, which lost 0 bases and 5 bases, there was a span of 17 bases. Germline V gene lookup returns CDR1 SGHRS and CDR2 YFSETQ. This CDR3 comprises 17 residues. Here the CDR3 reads CASSLGGGGLGTGELFF. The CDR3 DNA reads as TGCGCCAGCAGCTTGGGAGGTGGAGGGCTTGGAACCGGGGAGCTGTTTTTT.

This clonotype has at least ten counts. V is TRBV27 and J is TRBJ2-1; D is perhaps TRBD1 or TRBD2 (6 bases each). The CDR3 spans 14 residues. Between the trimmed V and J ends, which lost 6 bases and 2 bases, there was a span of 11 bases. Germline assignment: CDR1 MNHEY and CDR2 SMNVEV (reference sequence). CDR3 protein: CASSLGGTYNEQFF. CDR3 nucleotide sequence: TGTGCCAGCAGCTTAGGGGGGACCTACAATGAGCAGTTCTTC.

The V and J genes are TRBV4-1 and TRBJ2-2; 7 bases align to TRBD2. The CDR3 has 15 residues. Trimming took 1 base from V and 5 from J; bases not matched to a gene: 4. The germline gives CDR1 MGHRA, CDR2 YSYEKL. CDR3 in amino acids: CASSQGGGTTGELFF. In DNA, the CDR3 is TGCGCCAGCAGCCAAGGGGGGGGAACTACCGGGGAGCTGTTTTTT.

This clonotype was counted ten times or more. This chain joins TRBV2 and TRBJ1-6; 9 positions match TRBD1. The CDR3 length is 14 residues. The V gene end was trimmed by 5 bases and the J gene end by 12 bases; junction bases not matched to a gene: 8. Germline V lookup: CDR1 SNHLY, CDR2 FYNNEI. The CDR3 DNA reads TGTGCCAGCAGTAGGACAGGGGAACTTTTACCCCTCCACTTT. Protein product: CASSRTGELLPLHF. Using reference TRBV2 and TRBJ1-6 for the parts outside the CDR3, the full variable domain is EPEVTQTPSHQVTQMGQEVILRCVPISNHLYFYWYRQILGQKVEFLVSFYNNEISEKSEIFDDQFSVERPDGSNFTLKIRSTKLEDSAMYFCASSRTGELLPLHFGNGTRLTVT.